This TCR beta chain came from a study of cytomegalovirus exposure and HLA in healthy donors. Points on this clone: Its antigen is unknown.

Findings of the study overall: Roughly even sequencing depth across donors was the assumption behind the presence/absence analyses. Later on, an analysis showed TCR association rates differing by HLA locus, with DRB1 the most and HLA-C the fewest. Sequencing likely generated an artifact that appeared as a cluster of highly shared sequence variants.

The PCR ran on 60 Vbeta and 13 Jbeta primers. The repertoire was sequenced with immunoSEQ multiplex PCR; TCRdb's copy has only in-frame clones and lacks some. This sample carries over 100,000 clones, about 69% of them seen once, and the ten largest clones take over 4%. The CDR3 sequence is 13 residues long. V gave up 5 bases and J gave up 6 bases; unmatched junction bases: 6. CDR1 is SEHNR, CDR2 FQNEAQ, per germline (reference sequence). This sequence joins TRBV7-9 and TRBJ1-1, with TRBD1 identical over 7 bases. The sequenced sample was PBMCs. The source is a human donor in good health. CDR3 residues: CASSATTGPEAFF. The CDR3 nucleotides read TGTGCCAGCAGCGCTACGACAGGGCCTGAAGCTTTCTTT.